This T cell receptor (beta chain) is from a study of T cells after yellow fever vaccination. Study-wide background: Fractions of limited cellularity were prepared by means of SMART-Seq v4 Ultra Low Input.

Regarding this clonotype: No antigen is known for it.

J lost 0 bases, V lost 4 bases, and 16 bases had no gene match. The CDR3 totals 20 residues. Germline-derived CDR1 and CDR2 are SGHAT and FQNNGV. Each CDR3 protein is one row after TCRdb ran MiXCR on the 5' RACE reads. Seen here are hundreds of thousands of distinct CDR3 sequences, 8.1% observed once, and the top ten hold 17%. Overall study findings and caveats: Among all clonotypes, a small share was observed in both CD4 and CD8 compartments.

The sequence came from a man between 18 and 29 years old who received the YFV17D yellow fever vaccine. Sequences were derived from PBMCs, sampled roughly 45 days after the first yellow fever vaccination. This sequence joins TRBV11-2 and TRBJ2-1; 9 bases are shared with TRBD2. The CDR3 loop is CASSSPGERGAFSSYNEQFF. The DNA of the CDR3 is TGTGCCAGCAGCTCCCCGGGGGAGCGGGGGGCTTTTAGCTCCTACAATGAGCAGTTCTTC.